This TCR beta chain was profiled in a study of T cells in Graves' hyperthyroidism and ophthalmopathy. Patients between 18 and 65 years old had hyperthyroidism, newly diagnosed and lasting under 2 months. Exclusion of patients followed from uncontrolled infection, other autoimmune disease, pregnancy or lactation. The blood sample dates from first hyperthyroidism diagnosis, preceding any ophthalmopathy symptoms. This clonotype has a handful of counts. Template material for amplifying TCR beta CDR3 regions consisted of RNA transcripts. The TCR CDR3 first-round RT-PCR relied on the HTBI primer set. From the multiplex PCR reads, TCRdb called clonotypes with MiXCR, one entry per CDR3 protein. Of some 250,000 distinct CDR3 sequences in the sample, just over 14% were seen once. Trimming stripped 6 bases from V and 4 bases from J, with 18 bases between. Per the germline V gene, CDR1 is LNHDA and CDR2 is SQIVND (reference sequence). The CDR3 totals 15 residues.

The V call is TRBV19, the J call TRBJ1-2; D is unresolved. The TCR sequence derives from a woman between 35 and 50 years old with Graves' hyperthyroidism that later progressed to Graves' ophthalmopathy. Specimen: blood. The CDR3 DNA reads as TGTGCCAGTAGCACTTGGGAGGCCTCGGGCTATGGCTACACCTTC. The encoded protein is CASSTWEASGYGYTF.